This T cell receptor (beta chain) was recovered during a study of blood T cell repertoires in COVID-19. Authors' processing steps: How many nucleated cells were present was estimated from reference gene primer amplification. Sequencing used immunoSEQ multiplex PCR; TCRdb keeps in-frame clones, though not all of them. V, J and clone size are those of that table, while D and trimming were read from the DNA. The table includes roughly 120,000 clones, about two thirds detected once. The source is a human donor with acute or convalescent COVID-19. The donor label of this sample is uncertain. Source material: peripheral blood.

The CDR3 region has the DNA TGTGCCAGCAGTCGATCGGGACAGGGGGCAAGCAATCAGCCCCAGCATTTT. Residues: CASSRSGQGASNQPQHF. V is TRBV6-6 and J is TRBJ1-5; the match to TRBD1 covers 12 bases. Trimming took 5 bases from V and 1 from J; bases not matched to a gene: 6. Looked up from germline, CDR1 is MNHNY and CDR2 is SVGAGI (reference sequence). The CDR3 length is 17 residues.